This is a list of T cell receptor beta chains from one sample in a study of cytomegalovirus exposure and HLA in healthy donors. Sequencing was performed with immunoSEQ multiplex PCR; in TCRdb, only in-frame clones are kept and a portion is missing. The table includes around 170,000 clones, more than 60% detected once. Sequencing was done on a sample of PBMCs. All receptors derive from a woman between 40 and 55 years old in good health and CMV-seropositive. Both conserved end residues are part of each CDR3. The order of the fields is CDR3 DNA, CDR3 protein, J gene, clone size, D gene, V gene. The D gene is left open where the match is weak. Clone size is shown for a subset of rows, as once, few, many or a class of expanded clone.

DNA: TGTGCCAGCAGCTTAAAACAGAAAAGTGGAAACACCATATATTTT; CDR3: CASSLKQKSGNTIYF; J: TRBJ1-3; size: NA; D: NA; V: TRBV7-8
DNA: TGTGCCAGCAGCTTAGCGGGCTACACTGAAGCTTTCTTT; CDR3: CASSLAGYTEAFF; J: TRBJ1-1; size: NA; D: NA; V: TRBV7-9
DNA: TGCGCCAGCAGCACGGGGACAGGGGGCCAAGAGACCCAGTACTTC; CDR3: CASSTGTGGQETQYF; J: TRBJ2-5; size: NA; D: TRBD1; V: TRBV5-1
DNA: TGTGCCAGCAGCAAGTTTAGGTGTCTCAGGGGCGAAAAACTGTTTTTT; CDR3: CASSKFRCLRGEKLFF; J: TRBJ1-4; size: few; D: NA; V: TRBV21-1
DNA: TGTGCCAGCAGTTACGGCAAAAACTATGGCTACACCTTC; CDR3: CASSYGKNYGYTF; J: TRBJ1-2; size: NA; D: NA; V: TRBV6-5
DNA: TGTGCCACCACCCGACTAGCGGGGTCTCGCGAGCAGTACTTC; CDR3: CATTRLAGSREQYF; J: TRBJ2-7; size: NA; D: TRBD2; V: TRBV4-2
DNA: TGTGCCAGCAGCTTGGACAGGGCTCGTACCTATAATTCACCCCTCCACTTT; CDR3: CASSLDRARTYNSPLHF; J: TRBJ1-6; size: NA; D: NA; V: TRBV5-4
DNA: TGTGCCAGCCGCCACCAAGGAACAGGGGACTATGGCTACACCTTC; CDR3: CASRHQGTGDYGYTF; J: TRBJ1-2; size: NA; D: TRBD1; V: TRBV19
DNA: TGTGCCAGCAGTGATGTGGGCACGTACAATGAGCAGTTCTTC; CDR3: CASSDVGTYNEQFF; J: TRBJ2-1; size: NA; D: NA; V: TRBV6-1
DNA: TGTGCCAGCAGCTTTCGAGGGGGTGGCTACAATGAGCAGTTCTTC; CDR3: CASSFRGGGYNEQFF; J: TRBJ2-1; size: NA; D: NA; V: TRBV7-8
DNA: TGCAGCGTCGCTACGACAGGGACTGAAGCTTTCTTT; CDR3: CSVATTGTEAFF; J: TRBJ1-1; size: NA; D: TRBD1; V: TRBV29-1
DNA: TGTGCCAGCAGTTCACAAGGGGTAGTGGGGACTGAAGCTTTCTTT; CDR3: CASSSQGVVGTEAFF; J: TRBJ1-1; size: once; D: NA; V: TRBV6-5
DNA: TGTGCCAGCAGTTACCTCAATGAGCAGTTCTTC; CDR3: CASSYLNEQFF; J: TRBJ2-1; size: NA; D: NA; V: TRBV6-5
DNA: TGTGCCAGCAGTTCCCCCCTCGCCGGGACAGGGCACTACGAGCAGTACTTC; CDR3: CASSSPLAGTGHYEQYF; J: TRBJ2-7; size: NA; D: TRBD1; V: TRBV28
DNA: TGTGCCAGCAAGCGGAGTGGGATGAACACTGAAGCTTTCTTT; CDR3: CASKRSGMNTEAFF; J: TRBJ1-1; size: NA; D: NA; V: TRBV6-1
DNA: TGTGCCAGCTCACCATCCCTGGCAGCCTACGAGCAGTACTTC; CDR3: CASSPSLAAYEQYF; J: TRBJ2-7; size: NA; D: NA; V: TRBV18
DNA: TGTGCCAGCAGTTTGGTCCCTTTTTGGGGGGGCCCTAATGAAAAACTGTTTTTT; CDR3: CASSLVPFWGGPNEKLFF; J: TRBJ1-4; size: once; D: NA; V: TRBV27
DNA: TGTGCCAGCAGTGGAACTAGCGGGGTCCGGGGCGGGGAGCTGTTTTTT; CDR3: CASSGTSGVRGGELFF; J: TRBJ2-2; size: NA; D: TRBD2; V: TRBV6-1
DNA: TGTGCCAGCAGCAGCCCTGGGTCAGGGGGCTTGGATGAAAAACTGTTTTTT; CDR3: CASSSPGSGGLDEKLFF; J: TRBJ1-4; size: once; D: TRBD1; V: TRBV7-2
DNA: TGTGCCAGCAGCTACAGGCCTGCGGGGGCCCTAGAGACCCAGTACTTC; CDR3: CASSYRPAGALETQYF; J: TRBJ2-5; size: NA; D: NA; V: TRBV13
DNA: TGTGCCAGCTCTGGACCGGGACAGATAAATTCACCCCTCCACTTT; CDR3: CASSGPGQINSPLHF; J: TRBJ1-6; size: NA; D: TRBD1; V: TRBV18
DNA: TGTGCCAGCAGTGTAACAGGGAATAATTCACCCCTCCACTTT; CDR3: CASSVTGNNSPLHF; J: TRBJ1-6; size: few; D: NA; V: TRBV6-1
DNA: TGTGCCTGGACCCCGGACAGTATCTATGGCTACACCTTC; CDR3: CAWTPDSIYGYTF; J: TRBJ1-2; size: few; D: NA; V: TRBV30
DNA: TGCGCCAGCAGCTCTCAGGGGGCCGGGACTGAAGCTTTCTTT; CDR3: CASSSQGAGTEAFF; J: TRBJ1-1; size: NA; D: TRBD1; V: TRBV5-1
DNA: TGTGCCAGCAGTTTGATTTCTCCAGTCCAGGGGGCGTCTGAAGCTTTCTTT; CDR3: CASSLISPVQGASEAFF; J: TRBJ1-1; size: NA; D: TRBD1; V: TRBV28
DNA: TGCAGCGGACAGGGGATGGAAGAGACCCAGTACTTC; CDR3: CSGQGMEETQYF; J: TRBJ2-5; size: NA; D: TRBD1; V: TRBV29-1